The next 15 T cell receptor beta chains were all read from a single sample in a study of OX40 agonist ivuxolimab in advanced cancers. The method was immunoSEQ multiplex PCR; TCRdb's version includes in-frame clones alone and lacks a portion of them. The sample lists about 110,000 clones; 85% to 95% were seen once. The sequenced sample was CD4+ or CD8+ T cells sorted from blood, obtained in a trial of the OX40 agonist ivuxolimab. These receptors originate from an adult with an advanced solid tumor such as melanoma, head and neck, liver or kidney cancer.

CDR3 coding DNA: TGTGCCAGCAGCTCCTCTCGGGCGCGGGGAGAGACCCAGTACTTC. It translates to CASSSSRARGETQYF. The chain has TRBV11-2 and TRBJ2-5; a weak D match, TRBD2 (6 bases). The germline V gene encodes CDR1 SGHAT and CDR2 FQNNGV. Trimming shortened V by 4 bases and J by 4 bases, and 16 bases separated the two germline ends. The CDR3 spans 15 residues.

V usage is TRBV7-9 and J usage is TRBJ2-1, with D unresolved. The V end was cut by 1 base, the J end by 6 bases, with 10 bases between. In germline, CDR1 is SEHNR, CDR2 FQNEAQ (reference sequence). This CDR3 spans 14 amino acids. CDR3 region: CASSLGRTSNEQFF. CDR3 bases: TGTGCCAGCAGCTTAGGACGGACCAGCAATGAGCAGTTCTTC. The full variable domain, rest sourced from reference TRBV7-9 and TRBJ2-1, is DTGVSQNPRHKITKRGQNVTFRCDPISEHNRLYWYRQTLGQGPEFLTYFQNEAQLEKSRLLSDRFSAERPKGSFSTLEIQRTEQGDSAMYLCASSLGRTSNEQFFGPGTRLTVL.

This chain joins TRBV25-1 and TRBJ2-2; either TRBD1 or TRBD2 may supply D (5 bases each). Germline CDR1 and CDR2: MGHDK and SYGVNS. The CDR3 contains 15 residues. V shed 2 bases and J shed 3 bases, with 10 bases lying between them. The CDR3 sequence is CASSETGAHTGELFF. CDR3 coding DNA: TGTGCCAGCAGTGAAACCGGGGCCCACACCGGGGAGCTGTTTTTT.

The CDR3 bases are TGTGCCTGGACTATATCTCGACAGGGGCTTTATGGCTACACCTTC. It codes for CAWTISRQGLYGYTF. The genes are TRBV30 and TRBJ1-2; 8 bases map to TRBD1. Germline-derived CDR1 and CDR2 are GTSNPN and SVGIG (reference sequence). V gave up 4 bases and J gave up 5 bases; unmatched junction bases: 12. The CDR3 has 15 amino acids.

This chain connects TRBV30 to TRBJ1-2, with D tentatively TRBD1 (5 bases). V lost 0 bases and J 2 bases, leaving 22 bases between the germline ends. The CDR3 runs to 18 residues. Germline CDR1 GTSNPN, CDR2 SVGIG (reference sequence). In DNA, the CDR3 is TGTGCCTGGAGTGTACGGGGGGGAATAGGGATCCTAAACTATGGCTACACCTTC. Amino acids: CAWSVRGGIGILNYGYTF.

This chain joins TRBV5-4 and TRBJ2-7, with a possible D match to TRBD2 (6 bases). Trimming pared 5 bases from V and 0 bases from J, leaving 15 bases between. The CDR3 consists of 15 residues. Germline V gives CDR1 SGHNT, CDR2 YYREEE (reference sequence). The CDR3 DNA reads as TGTGCCAGCAGGTCAATTAGCGGACCCTCCTACGAGCAGTACTTC. Translated: CASRSISGPSYEQYF.

The chain uses TRBV5-1 and TRBJ2-1; 9 bases agree with TRBD1. V was clipped by 4 bases and J by 9 bases; unmatched bases: 8. CDR3 length equals 14 residues. Per the germline V gene, CDR1 is SGHRS and CDR2 is YFSETQ. CDR3 coding DNA: TGCGCCAGCAGCCCGGGCGGGACAGGGTCTGAGCAGTTCTTC. It yields the protein CASSPGGTGSEQFF.

CDR3 bases: TGTGCCAGCAGCGTCGGACTAGCGCCTCAAGAGACCCAGTACTTC. It is translated as CASSVGLAPQETQYF. The genes are TRBV7-3 and TRBJ2-5; 9 positions agree with TRBD2. V gave up 5 bases and J gave up 2 bases; unmatched junction bases: 6. The CDR3 sequence is 15 residues long. From germline, CDR1 is SGHTA and CDR2 FQGTGA.

V is TRBV7-9 and J is TRBJ1-1; unclear D gene. The ends were cut back, 3 bases at V and 3 bases at J, with 11 bases in the middle. Per the germline V gene, CDR1 is SEHNR and CDR2 is FQNEAQ (reference sequence). This CDR3 has 14 residues. The CDR3 sequence is CASSLRARDTEAFF. The CDR3 DNA reads TGTGCCAGCAGCTTGCGGGCTAGGGACACTGAAGCTTTCTTT.

The chain combines TRBV9 with TRBJ1-3, with D perhaps matching TRBD1 (5 bases). The CDR3 contains 16 residues. In germline, CDR1 is SGDLS, CDR2 YYNGEE. V dropped 0 bases and J dropped 0 bases, with 10 bases sitting between them. The CDR3: CASSVEDSHSGNTIYF. Here the CDR3 DNA reads TGTGCCAGCAGCGTAGAAGACAGCCACTCTGGAAACACCATATATTTT.

The genes are TRBV5-3 and TRBJ1-3; TRBD1 matches at 7 bases. TRBV5-3 belongs to the ORF category, with a function that is uncertain. Unmatched junction bases numbered 14, after V lost 5 bases and J lost 0 bases. CDR3 size: 18 residues. The CDR3 sequence: CARRIAGQQVVSGNTIYF. The CDR3 nucleotides are TGTGCCAGAAGGATTGCGGGACAGCAGGTCGTCTCTGGAAACACCATATATTTT.

This clone appeared once. The gene calls are TRBV18 and TRBJ2-2, with D tentatively TRBD1 or TRBD2 (5 bases each). V shed 4 bases and J shed 6 bases, with 18 bases lying between them. Germline assignment: CDR1 KGHSH and CDR2 LQKENI. The CDR3 covers 16 residues. CDR3 DNA: TGTGCCAGCTCACGGACCGGGACCCCGGACGCCGGGGAGCTGTTTTTT. Protein: CASSRTGTPDAGELFF.

In this sample, this clone turned up a few times. The chain joins TRBV5-1 to TRBJ1-5, with a weak D call TRBD1 (6 bases). CDR3 size: 15 residues. Germline CDR1 and CDR2: SGHRS and YFSETQ. Trimming removed 0 bases from V and 7 bases from J, with 14 bases in between. CDR3 sequence (DNA): TGCGCCAGCAGCTTGGCAGGGGATGGCGGCCAGCCCCAGCATTTT. Amino acid sequence: CASSLAGDGGQPQHF. Full variable domain (outside the CDR3, taken from reference TRBV5-1 and TRBJ1-5): KAGVTQTPRYLIKTRGQQVTLSCSPISGHRSVSWYQQTPGQGLQFLFEYFSETQRNKGNFPGRFSGRQFSNSRSEMNVSTLELGDSALYLCASSLAGDGGQPQHFGDGTRLSIL.

This chain links TRBV6-1 with TRBJ2-7; 12 bases line up with TRBD2. Per germline, CDR1 MNHNS and CDR2 SASEGT. V shed 2 bases and J 8 bases; nucleotides not matched to a gene: 4. This CDR3 is 14 amino acids long. CDR3 DNA: TGTGCCAGCAGTGAACTAGCGGGGGGGCCTAAGCAGTACTTC. Translation gives CASSELAGGPKQYF.

The genes are TRBV6-5 and TRBJ2-7; D possibly corresponds to TRBD1 (5 bases). Germline V gene data show CDR1 as MNHEY and CDR2 as SVGAGI. This CDR3 contains 14 residues. The germline V and J ends were trimmed by 6 bases and 2 bases, with 14 bases remaining between them. Here the CDR3 DNA reads TGTGCCAGCAGAAGGGGCGACTCCACCTACGAGCAGTACTTC. It yields the protein CASRRGDSTYEQYF.